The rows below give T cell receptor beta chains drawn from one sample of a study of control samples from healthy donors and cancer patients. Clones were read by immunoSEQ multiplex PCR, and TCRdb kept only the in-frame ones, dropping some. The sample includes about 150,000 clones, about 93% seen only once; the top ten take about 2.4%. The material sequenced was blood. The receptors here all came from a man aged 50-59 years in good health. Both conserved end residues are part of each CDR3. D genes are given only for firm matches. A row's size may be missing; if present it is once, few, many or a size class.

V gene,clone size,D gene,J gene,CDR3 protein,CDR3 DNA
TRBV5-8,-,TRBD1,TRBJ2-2,CASSPLRDRNTGELFF,TGTGCCAGCAGTCCGCTCCGGGACAGGAACACCGGGGAGCTGTTTTTT
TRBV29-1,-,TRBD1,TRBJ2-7,CSVRQGFYEQYF,TGCAGCGTAAGACAGGGGTTCTACGAGCAGTACTTC
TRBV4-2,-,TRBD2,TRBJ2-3,CASSQGVGSGSLTDTQYF,TGTGCCAGCAGCCAGGGGGTGGGTAGCGGGAGTTTGACAGATACGCAGTATTTT
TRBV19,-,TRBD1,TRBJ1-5,CASSSDRASNQPQHF,TGTGCCAGTAGTTCCGACAGGGCTAGCAATCAGCCCCAGCATTTT
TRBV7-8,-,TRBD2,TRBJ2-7,CASSLRLLAGYEQYF,TGTGCCAGCAGCTTACGACTCCTAGCGGGTTACGAGCAGTACTTC
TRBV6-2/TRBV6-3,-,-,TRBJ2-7,CASSFAGIYEQYF,TGTGCCAGCAGTTTCGCAGGGATCTACGAGCAGTACTTC
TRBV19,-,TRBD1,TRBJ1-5,CASSPDRWNQPQHF,TGTGCCAGTAGCCCGGACAGGTGGAATCAGCCCCAGCATTTT
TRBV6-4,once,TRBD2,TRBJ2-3,CASSDGSGMGAQYF,TGTGCCAGCAGTGACGGTAGCGGGATGGGGGCGCAGTATTTT
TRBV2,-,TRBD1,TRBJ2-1,CASRVGQGYYNEQFF,TGTGCCAGCAGGGTGGGACAGGGGTACTACAATGAGCAGTTCTTC
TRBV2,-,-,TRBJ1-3,CASSIRQGLFGNTIYF,TGTGCCAGCAGTATCCGTCAGGGTTTATTTGGAAACACCATATATTTT
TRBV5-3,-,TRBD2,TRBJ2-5,CARSLWQREGQETQYF,TGTGCCAGAAGCTTGTGGCAGCGGGAGGGCCAAGAGACCCAGTACTTC
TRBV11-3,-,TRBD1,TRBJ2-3,CASSLRTGVGTDTQYF,TGTGCCAGCAGCTTGCGGACAGGGGTAGGAACCGATACGCAGTATTTT
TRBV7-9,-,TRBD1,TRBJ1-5,CASSSGTGNQPQHF,TGTGCCAGCAGCTCCGGGACAGGGAATCAGCCCCAGCATTTT
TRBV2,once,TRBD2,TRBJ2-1,CASSVIGEGLGEQFF,TGTGCCAGCAGTGTTATCGGGGAGGGCCTGGGTGAGCAGTTCTTC
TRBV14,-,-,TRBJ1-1,CASSPSRVAEAFF,TGTGCCAGCAGCCCGTCGCGGGTCGCTGAAGCTTTCTTT
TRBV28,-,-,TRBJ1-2,CASSFGGGRNYGYTF,TGTGCCAGCAGTTTCGGGGGGGGGCGAAACTATGGCTACACCTTC
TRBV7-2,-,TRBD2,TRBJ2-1,CASSPGGGQGEQFF,TGTGCCAGCAGCCCCGGGGGGGGGCAAGGTGAGCAGTTCTTC
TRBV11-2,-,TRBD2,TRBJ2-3,CASSLAPGGTATDTQYF,TGTGCCAGCAGCTTAGCTCCCGGGGGGACGGCTACAGATACGCAGTATTTT
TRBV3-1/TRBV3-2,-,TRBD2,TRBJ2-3,CASSQHATSGRSNTQYF,TGTGCCAGCAGCCAGCATGCGACTAGCGGGAGGTCCAATACGCAGTATTTT
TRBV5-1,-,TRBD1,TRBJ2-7,CASSSGTGHYEQYF,TGCGCCAGCAGCTCCGGGACAGGGCACTACGAGCAGTACTTC
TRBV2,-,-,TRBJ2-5,CASSQGRRETQYF,TGTGCCAGCAGTCAGGGCAGGAGGGAGACCCAGTACTTC
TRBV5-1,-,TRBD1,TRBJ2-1,CASSLGQGALAEYNEQFF,TGCGCCAGCAGCTTGGGACAGGGGGCTCTAGCGGAATACAATGAGCAGTTCTTC
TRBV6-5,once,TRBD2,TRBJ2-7,CASSLSGTAYEQYF,TGTGCCAGCAGCCTTAGCGGGACGGCCTACGAGCAGTACTTC
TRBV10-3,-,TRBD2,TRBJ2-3,CAISEIAGDTQYF,TGTGCCATCAGTGAGATAGCGGGAGATACGCAGTATTTT
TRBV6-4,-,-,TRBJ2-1,CASSTGSARLNEQFF,TGTGCCAGCAGTACAGGGAGCGCTCGGCTTAATGAGCAGTTCTTC
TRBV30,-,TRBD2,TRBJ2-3,CAWSCGRATDTQYF,TGTGCCTGGAGTTGCGGGAGGGCCACAGATACGCAGTATTTT
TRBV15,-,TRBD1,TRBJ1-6,CATSSRGQGLGKHNSPLHF,TGTGCCACCAGCTCCCGGGGACAGGGACTCGGGAAACATAATTCACCCCTCCACTTT
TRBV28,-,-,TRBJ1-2,CATLGGFHYGYTF,TGTGCCACCCTGGGGGGGTTTCACTATGGCTACACCTTC
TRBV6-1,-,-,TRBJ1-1,CASSEPALNTEAFF,TGTGCCAGCAGTGAGCCAGCCCTGAACACTGAAGCTTTCTTT
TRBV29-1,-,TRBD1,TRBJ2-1,CSARQGYNEQFF,TGCAGCGCCCGACAGGGATACAATGAGCAGTTCTTC
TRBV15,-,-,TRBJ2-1,CATSKTQGRSSYNEQFF,TGTGCCACCAGCAAAACACAGGGTAGAAGCTCCTACAATGAGCAGTTCTTC
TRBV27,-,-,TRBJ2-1,CASSLSFLANEQFF,TGTGCCAGCAGTTTATCGTTCCTAGCCAATGAGCAGTTCTTC
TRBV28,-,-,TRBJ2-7,CASSLAGSSYEQYF,TGTGCCAGCAGTTTAGCGGGGAGCTCCTACGAGCAGTACTTC
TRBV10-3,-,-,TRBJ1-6,CAIRAGSDSPLHF,TGTGCCATTCGGGCAGGGAGTGATTCACCCCTCCACTTT
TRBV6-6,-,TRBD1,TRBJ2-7,CASSYGTGITYEQYF,TGTGCCAGCAGTTACGGGACAGGGATTACCTACGAGCAGTACTTC
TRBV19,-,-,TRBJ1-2,CASARDKNYGYTF,TGTGCCAGCGCAAGGGACAAGAACTATGGCTACACCTTC
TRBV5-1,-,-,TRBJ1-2,CASSPDSRNYGYTF,TGCGCCAGCAGCCCCGACAGTCGAAACTATGGCTACACCTTC
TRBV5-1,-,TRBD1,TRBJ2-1,CASSFGQGGNEQFF,TGCGCCAGCAGCTTCGGACAGGGGGGGAATGAGCAGTTCTTC
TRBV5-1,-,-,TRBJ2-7,CASSLGQGIDEQYF,TGCGCCAGCAGCTTGGGGCAGGGGATCGACGAGCAGTACTTC
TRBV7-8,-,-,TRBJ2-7,CASSPRGTFSYEQYF,TGTGCCAGCAGCCCCCGCGGGACCTTCTCCTACGAGCAGTACTTC
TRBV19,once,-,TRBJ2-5,CASSIRDWGTQYF,TGTGCCAGTAGTATCCGTGACTGGGGGACCCAGTACTTC
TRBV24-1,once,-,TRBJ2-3,CATSDRLVRDTQYF,TGTGCCACCAGTGACCGACTAGTAAGAGATACGCAGTATTTT